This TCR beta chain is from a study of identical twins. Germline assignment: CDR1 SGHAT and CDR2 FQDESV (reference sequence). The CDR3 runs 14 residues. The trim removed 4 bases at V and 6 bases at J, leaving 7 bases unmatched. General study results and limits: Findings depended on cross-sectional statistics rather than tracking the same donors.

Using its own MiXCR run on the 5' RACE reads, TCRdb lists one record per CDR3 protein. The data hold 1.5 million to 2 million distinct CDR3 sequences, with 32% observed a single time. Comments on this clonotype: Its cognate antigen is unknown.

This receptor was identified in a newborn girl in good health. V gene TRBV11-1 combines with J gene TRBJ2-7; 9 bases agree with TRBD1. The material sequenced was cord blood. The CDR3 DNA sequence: TGTGCCAGCAGCTCTCCGGGACAGGGATTCGAGCAGTACTTC. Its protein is CASSSPGQGFEQYF.